This T cell receptor beta chain stems from a study of shared clonotypes between healthy human individuals. Findings of the study overall: Non-shared clonotypes were found to have lower generation probabilities than the clonotypes that were shared by all four of the sorted-subset donors. The diversity represented, both genetic and in exposure history, was limited by few donors. Compared with memory subsets, naive subsets generally had larger estimated richness.

The germline V and J ends were trimmed by 0 bases and 11 bases, with 7 bases remaining between them. Germline V gene data show CDR1 as MNHEY and CDR2 as SVGAGI. CDR3 size: 11 residues. Assay: immunoSEQ multiplex PCR; the TCRdb copy retains only in-frame clones and omits some. The sample has roughly 2 million clones; approximately 94% are singletons. A note on this clone: The antigen remains unidentified.

The sample was naive CD4+ T cells sorted from blood. The subset is: CD45RA+ positively selected. The V gene is TRBV6-5, the J gene TRBJ1-1; no clear D. The receptor was isolated from a man between 18 and 29 years old in good health. The CDR3 DNA is TGTGCCAGCAGTTACTCCGGCGTGGCTTTCTTT. Protein sequence: CASSYSGVAFF.